The 28 T cell receptor beta chains below all came from one sample that was sequenced in a study of T cell responses to AZD1222 COVID-19 vaccine. Repertoires were generated with immunoSEQ multiplex PCR, while TCRdb's copy carries only in-frame clones and drops some. There are under 200,000 clones in the sample; approximately 91% occur only once, and 0.99% lies in the top ten. The starting material was peripheral blood, obtained on day 0 of AZD1222 vaccination. The receptor source for this set is an adult in good health.

V usage is TRBV27 and J usage is TRBJ2-7; TRBD1 matches at 9 bases. The CDR3 extends over 15 amino acids. Germline CDR1 and CDR2: MNHEY and SMNVEV (reference sequence). V lost 5 bases to trimming and J lost 1 base; unmatched junction nucleotides: 6. CDR3 region: CASSRLGTGSYEQYF. The CDR3 DNA is TGTGCCAGCAGTCGTCTGGGGACAGGGTCCTACGAGCAGTACTTC.

This rearrangement joins TRBV11-2 to TRBJ2-2; TRBD1 agrees at 10 bases. The germline V gene encodes CDR1 SGHAT and CDR2 FQNNGV. The V gene end was trimmed by 1 base and the J gene end by 6 bases; junction bases not matched to a gene: 5. The CDR3 has 16 amino acids. The CDR3 here is CASSLVGTGVAGELFF. Written as DNA, the CDR3 is TGTGCCAGCAGCTTAGTTGGGACAGGGGTTGCCGGGGAGCTGTTTTTT. The full variable domain, completed using reference TRBV11-2 and TRBJ2-2, is EAGVAQSPRYKIIEKRQSVAFWCNPISGHATLYWYQQILGQGPKLLIQFQNNGVVDDSQLPKDRFSAERLKGVDSTLKIQPAKLEDSAVYLCASSLVGTGVAGELFFGEGSRLTVL.

This chain links TRBV6-5 with TRBJ2-7; TRBD1 agrees at 7 bases. This CDR3 comprises 14 residues. V dropped 5 bases and J dropped 3; count of bases not matched to a gene: 7. The germline V gene has CDR1 MNHEY and CDR2 SVGAGI. CDR3 in DNA: TGTGCCAGCAGTCCACAGGGGAGCGGCTACGAGCAGTACTTC. This encodes CASSPQGSGYEQYF.

This clone was seen at least ten times. CDR3 sequence reads: CASSIGQSIELHF. CDR3 nucleotides: TGTGCCAGTAGTATCGGACAGAGCATAGAACTCCACTTT. The chain has TRBV19 and TRBJ1-6; possible D gene TRBD1, 6 bases. V lost 3 bases, J lost 16 bases, and 16 bases lay in between. This CDR3 has 13 amino acids. Germline CDR1 LNHDA, CDR2 SQIVND (reference sequence).

The chain carries TRBV19 and TRBJ2-7; 7 positions agree with TRBD1. Germline CDR1 LNHDA, CDR2 SQIVND (reference sequence). This CDR3 spans 13 amino acids. J lost 6 bases, V lost 8 bases, and 10 bases had no gene match. The CDR3 sequence is CASQRHGQAEQYF. CDR3 in DNA: TGTGCCAGTCAAAGACATGGACAGGCCGAGCAGTACTTC.

The V call is TRBV4-2, the J call TRBJ2-3, with a weak D call TRBD2 (5 bases). This CDR3 comprises 13 residues. The ends were cut back, 7 bases at V and 5 bases at J, with 13 bases in the middle. CDR1 and CDR2 (germline): LGHNA, YNFKEQ. As DNA, the CDR3 is TGTGCCAGCAACGCTCAGAGGGAAGATACGCAGTATTTT. Translation gives CASNAQREDTQYF.

The chain links TRBV5-1 to TRBJ2-7; no clear D gene. Germline assignment: CDR1 SGHRS and CDR2 YFSETQ. V lost 5 bases to trimming and J lost 3 bases, with 12 bases between them. The CDR3 loop spans 13 amino acids. The CDR3 loop is CASSLPDYYEQYF. The CDR3 DNA reads TGCGCCAGCAGTTTGCCAGATTACTACGAGCAGTACTTC.

This chain joins TRBV6-5 and TRBJ1-5; no reliable D call. The V gene's germline CDR1 is MNHEY and CDR2 SVGAGI. V lost 6 bases, J lost 4 bases, and 10 bases lay in between. The CDR3 consists of 13 residues. CDR3 sequence reads: CASRSTANQPQHF. CDR3 nucleotides: TGTGCCAGCAGGTCTACAGCAAATCAGCCCCAGCATTTT.

This chain connects TRBV10-3 to TRBJ1-4, with 8 nucleotides matching TRBD1. Germline assignment: CDR1 ENHRY and CDR2 SYGVKD. This CDR3 has 12 residues. The V and J ends lost 10 bases and 5 bases, in that order; junction bases with no gene match: 3. CDR3 region: CATGQGNEKLFF. The CDR3 DNA is TGTGCCACCGGACAGGGCAATGAAAAACTGTTTTTT.

The rearrangement joins TRBV27 to TRBJ2-7, with 7 bases that match TRBD1. Germline CDR1 and CDR2: MNHEY and SMNVEV (reference sequence). V shed 6 bases, J shed 2 bases, and the junction held 4 bases outside the gene matches. This CDR3 contains 13 residues. DNA for the CDR3: TGTGCCAGCAGCCCGGGACAGCCCTACGAGCAGTACTTC. It is translated as CASSPGQPYEQYF.

The chain combines TRBV6-5 with TRBJ1-6; D might be TRBD1 (5 bases). The CDR3 contains 13 residues. V was pared by 9 bases and J by 7 bases, with 13 bases between. CDR1 and CDR2 (germline): MNHEY, SVGAGI. The CDR3, as DNA: TGTGCCAGGGGGGACGGATCAAATTCACCCCTCCACTTT. Residues: CARGDGSNSPLHF.

The gene calls are TRBV7-9 and TRBJ1-1; D ambiguous. Germline values: CDR1 SEHNR, CDR2 FQNEAQ (reference sequence). V gave up 3 bases and J gave up 4 bases, with 6 bases separating them. The CDR3 is 12 amino acids. CDR3 sequence reads: CASSFRATEAFF. In DNA form, the CDR3 reads TGTGCCAGCAGCTTTCGGGCCACTGAAGCTTTCTTT.

V gene TRBV27 combines with J gene TRBJ2-1, with TRBD1 matching 7 bases. The V and J ends lost 6 bases and 4 bases, in that order; junction bases with no gene match: 9. CDR1 and CDR2 from the germline V gene are MNHEY and SMNVEV (reference sequence). The CDR3 totals 15 residues. The CDR3: CASSRSDREYNEQFF. The CDR3 region has the DNA TGTGCCAGCAGCCGGTCCGACAGGGAGTACAATGAGCAGTTCTTC.

This clone was counted once. The rearrangement joins TRBV12-5 to TRBJ1-1, with TRBD1 matching 12 bases. The J segment lost 1 base and the V segment lost 5 bases, leaving 5 bases of the junction unmatched. In germline, CDR1 is LGHNT, CDR2 FRNRAP. The CDR3 totals 16 residues. The CDR3 region has the DNA TGTGCTAGTGGTCTATGGGACAGGGGGCGGAACACTGAAGCTTTCTTT. This codes for CASGLWDRGRNTEAFF.

The table lists this clone with a count of one. V is TRBV6-6 and J is TRBJ1-1; D might be TRBD1 (5 bases). Looked up from germline, CDR1 is MNHNY and CDR2 is SVGAGI (reference sequence). There are 14 residues in the CDR3. V lost 2 bases to trimming and J lost 4 bases, with 11 bases between them. CDR3 protein: CASSYPGRSTEAFF. For the CDR3, the DNA is TGTGCCAGCAGTTACCCGGGACGGAGCACTGAAGCTTTCTTT.

The chain uses TRBV27 and TRBJ2-7, with a weak D call TRBD1 (5 bases). The length of the CDR3 is 12 residues. Germline V gene lookup returns CDR1 MNHEY and CDR2 SMNVEV (reference sequence). The V and J ends lost 4 bases and 6 bases respectively, with 10 bases between them. DNA for the CDR3: TGTGCCAGCAGTTCTGGCAGGGCCGAGCAGTACTTC. Its protein product is CASSSGRAEQYF.

The chain joins TRBV7-3 to TRBJ1-6; TRBD1 agrees at 7 bases. The ends lost 5 bases at V and 7 bases at J; junction bases unmatched: 8. This CDR3 comprises 15 residues. The germline CDR1 and CDR2 sequences are SGHTA and FQGTGA. For the CDR3, the DNA is TGTGCCAGCAGCAAAACCGGGACAGCAAATTCACCCCTCCACTTT. It encodes CASSKTGTANSPLHF.

The chain couples TRBV5-6 to TRBJ1-1; D unresolved. V was pared by 1 base and J by 1 base, with 11 bases between. The CDR3 runs 15 residues. The V gene's germline CDR1 is SGHDT and CDR2 YYEEEE. CDR3 residues: CASSLMAPRNTEAFF. In DNA, the CDR3 is TGTGCCAGCAGCTTGATGGCCCCAAGGAACACTGAAGCTTTCTTT. Variable domain in full (rest from reference TRBV5-6 and TRBJ1-1): DAGVTQSPTHLIKTRGQQVTLRCSPKSGHDTVSWYQQALGQGPQFIFQYYEEEERQRGNFPDRFSGHQFPNYSSELNVNALLLGDSALYLCASSLMAPRNTEAFFGQGTRLTVV.

This rearrangement joins TRBV9 to TRBJ2-4; D possibly corresponds to TRBD2 (6 bases). Germline-derived CDR1 and CDR2 are SGDLS and YYNGEE. CDR3 length equals 17 residues. The germline V and J ends were trimmed by 0 bases and 8 bases, with 21 bases remaining between them. The CDR3: CASSVEEGMGTADIQYF. In DNA, the CDR3 is TGTGCCAGCAGCGTAGAGGAGGGTATGGGTACGGCGGACATTCAGTACTTC.

The rearrangement joins TRBV7-9 to TRBJ1-6; D is ambiguous. The CDR3 length is 12 residues. Per the germline V gene, CDR1 is SEHNR and CDR2 is FQNEAQ (reference sequence). The ends were cut back, 3 bases at V and 9 bases at J, with 6 bases in the middle. The CDR3 nucleotides read TGTGCCAGCAGCTTTGGAGGTTCACCCCTCCACTTT. Protein product: CASSFGGSPLHF.

The chain combines TRBV20-1 with TRBJ2-3, with 7 bases matching TRBD2. The germline CDR1 and CDR2 sequences are DFQATT and SNEGSKA (reference sequence). CDR3 length: 15 amino acids. V was pared by 3 bases and J by 9 bases, with 15 bases of the junction left unmatched. The CDR3 DNA follows: TGCAGTGCTAGTTGGGGGAGGGACCGCAGATCGACGCAGTATTTT. It encodes CSASWGRDRRSTQYF.

The V call is TRBV12-3 or TRBV12-4, the J call TRBJ2-5, with TRBD1 matching 7 bases. CDR3 length equals 12 residues. The V segment lost 6 bases and the J segment 9 bases; nucleotides outside the gene matches: 7. For the CDR3, the DNA is TGTGCCAGCAGGGCAGGGGGTAGGGCCCAGTACTTC. It yields the protein CASRAGGRAQYF.

The V gene is TRBV4-3, the J gene TRBJ1-1; TRBD1 might be the D (5 bases). The germline gives CDR1 LGHNA, CDR2 YSLEER. The CDR3 has 14 amino acids. Between the trimmed V and J ends, which lost 1 base and 4 bases, there was a span of 10 bases. DNA of the CDR3: TGCGCCAGCAGCCAAGTTCAGGGTAGCACTGAAGCTTTCTTT. It yields the protein CASSQVQGSTEAFF.

This chain joins TRBV2 and TRBJ1-4; D remains ambiguous. CDR3 length equals 14 residues. The germline V gene encodes CDR1 SNHLY and CDR2 FYNNEI. V lost 9 bases and J 4 bases, leaving 15 bases between the germline ends. CDR3 protein: CASQEGRDNEKLFF. The DNA for the CDR3 is TGTGCCAGTCAGGAAGGACGGGATAATGAAAAACTGTTTTTT.

The genes are TRBV19 and TRBJ1-1, with D possibly being TRBD1 (5 bases). This CDR3 has 14 amino acids. Per the germline V gene, CDR1 is LNHDA and CDR2 is SQIVND (reference sequence). Deletions cut 5 bases from V and 4 bases from J, with 14 bases between. Here the CDR3 reads CASSAAGLSTEAFF. The CDR3 DNA reads TGTGCCAGTAGTGCCGCAGGGCTATCCACTGAAGCTTTCTTT.

The V gene is TRBV4-2, the J gene TRBJ1-1; the D is unclear. Germline V gives CDR1 LGHNA, CDR2 YNFKEQ. CDR3 length: 14 amino acids. Trimming pared 2 bases from V and 4 bases from J, leaving 11 bases between. The CDR3 bases are TGTGCCAGCAGCCAAAACCCAGAGGGCACTGAAGCTTTCTTT. Its protein product is CASSQNPEGTEAFF.

This clone was observed a few times. This chain links TRBV5-4 with TRBJ1-1, with D unclear. Trimming took off 2 bases at V and 3 bases at J, with 5 bases between the two ends. The CDR3 runs 12 residues. Germline V gene lookup returns CDR1 SGHNT and CDR2 YYREEE (reference sequence). The CDR3 sequence is CASSFDDTEAFF. The CDR3 DNA sequence: TGTGCCAGCAGCTTTGACGACACTGAAGCTTTCTTT.

In its sample, this clone was seen once. The rearrangement uses TRBV7-2 and TRBJ2-7, with TRBD2 matching over 8 bases. The ends lost 5 bases at V and 3 bases at J; junction bases unmatched: 9. Germline V gives CDR1 SGHTA, CDR2 FQGNSA. This CDR3 region has 15 residues. CDR3 region: CASSLSLAGIYEQYF. The DNA for the CDR3 is TGTGCCAGCAGCCTTAGTCTAGCGGGCATCTACGAGCAGTACTTC.